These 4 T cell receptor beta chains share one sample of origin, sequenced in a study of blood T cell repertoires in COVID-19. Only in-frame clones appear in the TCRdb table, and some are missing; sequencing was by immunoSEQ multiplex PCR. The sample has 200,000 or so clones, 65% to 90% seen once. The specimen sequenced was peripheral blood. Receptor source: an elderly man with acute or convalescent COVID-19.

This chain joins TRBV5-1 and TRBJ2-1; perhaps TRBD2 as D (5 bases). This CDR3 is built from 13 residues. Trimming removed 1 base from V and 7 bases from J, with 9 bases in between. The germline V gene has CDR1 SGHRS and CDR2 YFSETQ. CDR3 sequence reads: CASSLPSGNEQFF. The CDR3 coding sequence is TGCGCCAGCAGCTTGCCAAGCGGAAATGAGCAGTTCTTC.

CDR3 region: CASSFTGESNQPQHF. In DNA, the CDR3 is TGTGCCAGCAGCTTTACAGGGGAGTCCAATCAGCCCCAGCATTTT. The chain is built from TRBV7-2 and TRBJ1-5; TRBD1 matches at 7 bases. The CDR3 length is 15 residues. With V trimmed by 3 bases and J by 3 bases, 5 bases remained unmatched. From germline, CDR1 is SGHTA and CDR2 FQGNSA.

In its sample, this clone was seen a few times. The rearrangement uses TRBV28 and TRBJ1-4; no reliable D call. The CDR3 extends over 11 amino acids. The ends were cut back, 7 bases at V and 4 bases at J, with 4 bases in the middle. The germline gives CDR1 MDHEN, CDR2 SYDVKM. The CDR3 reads CASTINEKLFF. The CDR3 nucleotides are TGTGCCAGCACTATTAATGAAAAACTGTTTTTT. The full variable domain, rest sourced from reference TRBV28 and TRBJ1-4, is DVKVTQSSRYLVKRTGEKVFLECVQDMDHENMFWYRQDPGLGLRLIYFSYDVKMKEKGDIPEGYSVSREKKERFSLILESASTNQTSMYLCASTINEKLFFGSGTQLSVL.

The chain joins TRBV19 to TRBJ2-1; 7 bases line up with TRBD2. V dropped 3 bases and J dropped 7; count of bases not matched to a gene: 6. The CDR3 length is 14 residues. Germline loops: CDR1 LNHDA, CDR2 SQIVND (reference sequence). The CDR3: CASSMGRGQNEQFF. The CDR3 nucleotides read TGTGCCAGTAGTATGGGGAGGGGCCAAAATGAGCAGTTCTTC.